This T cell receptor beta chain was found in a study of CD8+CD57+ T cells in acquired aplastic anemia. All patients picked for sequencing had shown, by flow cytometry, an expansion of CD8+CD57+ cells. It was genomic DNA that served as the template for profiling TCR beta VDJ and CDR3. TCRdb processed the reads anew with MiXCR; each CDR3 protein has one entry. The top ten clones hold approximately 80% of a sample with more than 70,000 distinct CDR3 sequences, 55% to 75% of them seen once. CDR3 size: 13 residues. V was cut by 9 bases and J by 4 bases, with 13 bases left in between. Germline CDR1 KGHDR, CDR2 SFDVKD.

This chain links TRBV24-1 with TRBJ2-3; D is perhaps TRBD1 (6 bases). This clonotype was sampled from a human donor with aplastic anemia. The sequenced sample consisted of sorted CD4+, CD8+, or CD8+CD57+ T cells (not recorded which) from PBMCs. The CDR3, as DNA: TGTGCCACCGCAGGGGCAGGGGCAGATACGCAGTATTTT. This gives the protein CATAGAGADTQYF.